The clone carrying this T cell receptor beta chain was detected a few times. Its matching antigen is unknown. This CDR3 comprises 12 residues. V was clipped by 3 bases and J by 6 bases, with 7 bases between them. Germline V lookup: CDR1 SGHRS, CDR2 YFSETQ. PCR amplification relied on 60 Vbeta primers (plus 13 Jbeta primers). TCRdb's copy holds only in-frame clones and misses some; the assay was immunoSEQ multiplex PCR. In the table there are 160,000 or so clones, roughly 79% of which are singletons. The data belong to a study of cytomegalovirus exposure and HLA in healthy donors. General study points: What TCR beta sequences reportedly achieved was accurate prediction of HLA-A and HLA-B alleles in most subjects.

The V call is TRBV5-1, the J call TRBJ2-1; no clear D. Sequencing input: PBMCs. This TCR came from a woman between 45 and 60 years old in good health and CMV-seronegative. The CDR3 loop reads CASSSNGNEQFF. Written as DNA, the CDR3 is TGCGCCAGCAGCTCTAACGGCAATGAGCAGTTCTTC.